This T cell receptor beta chain was sequenced for a study of radiotherapy plus CTLA-4 blockade in lung cancer. Findings of the study overall: Blood saw expansion of tumor-derived TCR clones after radiotherapy plus ipilimumab. Early blood T cell clone changes and increased post-radiation serum interferon-beta were reportedly the strongest response predictors.

The table came from immunoSEQ multiplex PCR; TCRdb's copy has only in-frame clones and leaves some out. The data contain 80,000 or so clones, 60% to 85% of them seen just once; the ten biggest clones take up approximately 22%. This clone was counted between two and nine times. Its antigen remains unknown. The clonotype originates from a human donor with non-small cell lung cancer whose response to radiotherapy plus ipilimumab could not be evaluated. Some clones in this sample may be carry-over from other donors' samples. This specimen was peripheral blood, taken from a patient treated with radiotherapy plus ipilimumab.

DNA for the CDR3: TGTGCCAGCAGTGCGGGGAATTCTGGAAACACCATATATTTT. This gives the protein CASSAGNSGNTIYF. The V and J genes are TRBV2 and TRBJ1-3, with D unresolved. Germline loops: CDR1 SNHLY, CDR2 FYNNEI. Trimming took off 4 bases at V and 1 base at J, with 8 bases between the two ends. The CDR3 is made up of 14 amino acids.